This T cell receptor beta chain was identified in a study of T cells expressing NK-cell markers. The CDR3 totals 16 residues. Germline V gene lookup returns CDR1 SGHRS and CDR2 YFSETQ. TCRdb reanalyzed the 5' RACE reads, giving one entry per CDR3 protein sequence and no DNA. The sample spans roughly 450,000 distinct CDR3 sequences; the ten largest clones claim over 1.3%. The sequenced material came from blood T cells: a sorted CD56 or NKG2C T cell subset, CD4+ or CD8+ T cells, or bulk PBMC T cells (not recorded which). The chain joins TRBV5-1 to TRBJ2-1; TCRdb designates TRBD2, a call that cannot be tested without DNA. This clonotype originated in a woman in her forties or fifties in good health. CDR3 loop: CASSLVAGLAYNEQFF.